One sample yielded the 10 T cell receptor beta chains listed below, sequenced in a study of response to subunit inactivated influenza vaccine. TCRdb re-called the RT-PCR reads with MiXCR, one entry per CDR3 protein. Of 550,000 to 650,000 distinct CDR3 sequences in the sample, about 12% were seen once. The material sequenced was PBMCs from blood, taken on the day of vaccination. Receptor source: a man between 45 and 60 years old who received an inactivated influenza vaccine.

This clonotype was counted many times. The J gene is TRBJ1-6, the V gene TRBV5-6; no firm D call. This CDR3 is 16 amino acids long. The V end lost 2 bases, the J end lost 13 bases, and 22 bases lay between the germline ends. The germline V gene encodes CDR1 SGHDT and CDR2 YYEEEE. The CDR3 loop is CASSFKRNGRLSPLHF. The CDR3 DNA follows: TGTGCCAGCAGCTTTAAACGGAATGGGCGACTAAGTCCCCTCCACTTT.

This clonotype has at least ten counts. The CDR3 here is CASSQDDSYNEQFF. The CDR3, as DNA: TGCGCCAGCAGCCAGGATGACTCCTACAATGAGCAGTTCTTC. The rearrangement joins TRBV4-3 to TRBJ2-1; no definite D call. The CDR3 runs 14 residues. With 3 bases removed from V and 0 bases from J, the gap between germline ends came to 6 bases. The germline V gene encodes CDR1 LGHNA and CDR2 YSLEER.

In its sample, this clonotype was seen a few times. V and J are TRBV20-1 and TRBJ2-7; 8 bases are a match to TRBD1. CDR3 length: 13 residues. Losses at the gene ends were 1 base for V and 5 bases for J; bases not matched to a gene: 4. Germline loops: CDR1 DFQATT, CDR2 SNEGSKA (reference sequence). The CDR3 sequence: CSARGQGADEQYF. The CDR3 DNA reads TGCAGTGCTAGAGGCCAGGGGGCTGACGAGCAGTACTTC.

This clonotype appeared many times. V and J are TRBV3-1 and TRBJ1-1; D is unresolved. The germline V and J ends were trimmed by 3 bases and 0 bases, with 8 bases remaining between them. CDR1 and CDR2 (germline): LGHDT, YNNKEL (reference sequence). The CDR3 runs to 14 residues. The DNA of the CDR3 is TGTGCCAGCAGCCATCGAGGTATGAACACTGAAGCTTTCTTT. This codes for CASSHRGMNTEAFF.

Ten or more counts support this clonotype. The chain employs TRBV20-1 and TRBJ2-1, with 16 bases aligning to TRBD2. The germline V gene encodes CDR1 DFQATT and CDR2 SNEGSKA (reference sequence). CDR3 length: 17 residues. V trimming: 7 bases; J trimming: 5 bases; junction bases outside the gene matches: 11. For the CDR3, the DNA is TGCAGTGTCGAGGGACTAGCGGGAGGGAGGCTTGACAATGAGCAGTTCTTC. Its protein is CSVEGLAGGRLDNEQFF.

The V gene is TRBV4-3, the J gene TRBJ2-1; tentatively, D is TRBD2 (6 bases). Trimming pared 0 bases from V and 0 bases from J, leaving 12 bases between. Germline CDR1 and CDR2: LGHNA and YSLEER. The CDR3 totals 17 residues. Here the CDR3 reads CASSQDSAGSSYNEQFF. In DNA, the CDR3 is TGCGCCAGCAGCCAAGATAGTGCGGGGAGCTCCTACAATGAGCAGTTCTTC.

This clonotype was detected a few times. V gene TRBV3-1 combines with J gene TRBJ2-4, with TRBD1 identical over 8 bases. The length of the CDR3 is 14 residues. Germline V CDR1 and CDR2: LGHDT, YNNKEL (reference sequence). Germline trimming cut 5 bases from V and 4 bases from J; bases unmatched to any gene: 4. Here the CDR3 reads CASSTRQGKNIQYF. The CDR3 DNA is TGTGCCAGCAGCACCCGACAGGGGAAAAACATTCAGTACTTC.

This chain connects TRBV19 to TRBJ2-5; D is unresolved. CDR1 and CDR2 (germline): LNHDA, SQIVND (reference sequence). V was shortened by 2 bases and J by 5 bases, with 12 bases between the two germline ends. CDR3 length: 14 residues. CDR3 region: CASSIQLKKETQYF. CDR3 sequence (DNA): TGTGCCAGTAGTATACAACTAAAGAAGGAGACCCAGTACTTC.

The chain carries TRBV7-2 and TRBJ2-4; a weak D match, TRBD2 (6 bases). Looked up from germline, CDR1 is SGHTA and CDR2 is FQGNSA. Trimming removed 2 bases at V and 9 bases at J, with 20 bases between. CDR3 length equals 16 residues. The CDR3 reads CASSLRGSQARGIQYF. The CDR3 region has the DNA TGTGCCAGCAGCTTACGGGGGTCTCAGGCGCGGGGCATTCAGTACTTC.

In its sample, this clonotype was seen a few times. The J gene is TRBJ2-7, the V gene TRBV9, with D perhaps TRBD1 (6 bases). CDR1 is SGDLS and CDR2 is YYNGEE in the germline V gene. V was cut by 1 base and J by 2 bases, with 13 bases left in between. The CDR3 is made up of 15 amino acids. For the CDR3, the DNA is TGTGCCAGCAGCGTAACCGGGACAAGCGCCTACGAGCAGTACTTC. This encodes CASSVTGTSAYEQYF.